This is a list of T cell receptor beta chains from one sample in a study of T-cell reconstitution after alpha-beta-depleted transplantation in children. TCRdb recomputed calls from the PCR reads with MiXCR, one row per CDR3 protein. The sample has some 75,000 distinct CDR3 sequences, 7.3% seen once. Sequencing used PBMCs from the stem cell graft donor, obtained from the stem cell graft. The receptor set was obtained from a human donor who donated a stem cell graft to a child with acute lymphoblastic leukemia. Both conserved end residues are part of each CDR3. D genes are given only for firm matches. Some rows mark clone size as missing; the rest say once, few, many or name a class of expanded clone.

>TRBJ1-1|NA|TRBV6-5|many
TGTGCCAGCAGTTCCTCGGCAGGTGCCACTGAAGCTTTCTTT
CASSSSAGATEAFF
>TRBJ2-5|TRBD2|TRBV7-9|many
TGTGCCAGCAGCCAACCAGCGGGAGGGCCAGAGACCCAGTACTTC
CASSQPAGGPETQYF
>TRBJ2-7|NA|TRBV25-1|many
TGTGCCAGCAGTGAAAAGGAGTGGGGGGCCTACGAGCAGTACTTC
CASSEKEWGAYEQYF
>TRBJ2-7|NA|TRBV7-9|few
TGTGCCAGCAGCTTATTGGGGGGCGCGTACGAGCAGTACTTC
CASSLLGGAYEQYF
>TRBJ2-3|TRBD2|TRBV10-3|few
TGTGCCATCAGGACTCCCGACTTAACGGGAGGGCATACGCAGTATTTT
CAIRTPDLTGGHTQYF
>TRBJ1-1|NA|TRBV27|few
TGTGCCAGCAGTCCAAGGGGATTCGGTGAAGCTTTCTTT
CASSPRGFGEAFF
>TRBJ2-6|NA|TRBV21-1|many
TGTGCTAGCAGCAAAGTACGGGCAGGGTCGTGTACTGGGGCCAACGTCCTGACTTTC
CASSKVRAGSCTGANVLTF
>TRBJ2-2|TRBD2|TRBV5-1|many
TGCGCCATCAGCTTAACTAGCGGGACCGGGGAGCTGTTTTTT
CAISLTSGTGELFF
>TRBJ1-1|TRBD1|TRBV7-9|few
TGTGCCAGCAGCACTCGGACAGGGCACATGAACACTGAAGCTTTCTTT
CASSTRTGHMNTEAFF
>TRBJ2-7|NA|TRBV5-1|many
TGCGCCAGCAGCCTCAGATCAGGGACCTACGAGCAGTACTTC
CASSLRSGTYEQYF
>TRBJ1-1|NA|TRBV7-9|many
TGTGCCAGCAGCTCTGCAGGCACTGAAGCTTTCTTT
CASSSAGTEAFF
>TRBJ2-7|TRBD1|TRBV28|many
TGTGCCAGCAGTTTAGTTTTCGGGACAGGGTCCTACGAGCAGTACTTC
CASSLVFGTGSYEQYF
>TRBJ1-6|TRBD1|TRBV19|many
TGTGCCAGTAGTGTGACAGGGCTGAGTTCACCCCTCCACTTT
CASSVTGLSSPLHF
>TRBJ1-2|NA|TRBV29-1|NA
TGCAGCGTTGAAGGGCAGAATGACGGCTACACCTTC
CSVEGQNDGYTF
>TRBJ2-7|NA|TRBV19|many
TGTGCCACCATAGGAGGAACCGACTACGAGCAGTACTTC
CATIGGTDYEQYF
>TRBJ2-3|NA|TRBV7-6|NA
TGTGCCAGCAGCCCGGGACTCAGGGACATAGATACGCAGTATTTT
CASSPGLRDIDTQYF
>TRBJ1-5|NA|TRBV6-1|NA
TGTGCCAGCAGTCTTACAGGTGTGGGCAATCAGCCCCAGCATTTT
CASSLTGVGNQPQHF
>TRBJ2-1|TRBD2|TRBV4-2|NA
TGTGCCAGCAGCCAAGATAGCCCGATTAGCGGGGGGGCAGCTGAGCAGTTCTTC
CASSQDSPISGGAAEQFF
>TRBJ2-6|TRBD1|TRBV5-1|NA
TGCGCCAGCAGCGGGGGACAGACTGGGGCCAACGTCCTGACTTTC
CASSGGQTGANVLTF
>TRBJ2-1|NA|TRBV2|many
TGTGCCAGCACTCGGCAGGTATACAATGAGCAGTTCTTC
CASTRQVYNEQFF
>TRBJ1-2|TRBD1|TRBV4-3|many
TGCGCCAGCAGCCAAGGACGGACAGGGGGCGCCTACACCTTC
CASSQGRTGGAYTF
>TRBJ1-1|NA|TRBV12-3/TRBV12-4|few
TGTGCCAGCAGTTTAACAGGCAGGGCGCGAACTGAAGCTTTCTTT
CASSLTGRARTEAFF
>TRBJ2-5|TRBD2|TRBV28|medium-sized
TGTGCCAGCAGTTTTTTGCGGGAGAGGGTGGAGACCCAGTACTTC
CASSFLRERVETQYF
>TRBJ1-6|TRBD1|TRBV18|many
TGTGCCAGCTCACCCGGGACAGGAAGTTCACCCCTCCACTTT
CASSPGTGSSPLHF
>TRBJ2-3|NA|TRBV10-3|few
TGTGCCATCAGTGACGCCAGCGGATGGACAGATACGCAGTATTTT
CAISDASGWTDTQYF
>TRBJ2-3|TRBD2|TRBV12-3/TRBV12-4|many
TGTGCCAGCAGAGGGACTAGCGGGGGTAAAGATACGCAGTATTTT
CASRGTSGGKDTQYF
>TRBJ1-5|NA|TRBV19|NA
TGTGCCAGTACTGAGGGGGGACGGCACCAGCCCCAGCATTTT
CASTEGGRHQPQHF
>TRBJ2-7|NA|TRBV10-3|many
TGTGCCATCAGTTCAAAACGGACGGAGGACGAGCAGTACTTC
CAISSKRTEDEQYF
>TRBJ2-1|NA|TRBV6-1|many
TGTGCCAGCAGTCCCCAAAATGAGCAGTTCTTC
CASSPQNEQFF
>TRBJ2-3|NA|TRBV19|many
TGTGCCAGTAGTATGGACGGTGGCTATCGAGATACGCAGTATTTT
CASSMDGGYRDTQYF
>TRBJ2-3|TRBD2|TRBV7-8|many
TGTGCCAGCAGGATGAGCGGGGATGGAGATACGCAGTATTTT
CASRMSGDGDTQYF
>TRBJ1-1|NA|TRBV5-1|many
TGCGCCAGCAGGGGGGGGGCGGAAGCTTTCTTT
CASRGGAEAFF
>TRBJ2-2|NA|TRBV10-1|many
TGCGCCAGCAGTGCCCCAAACGAGGTGGAGCTGTTTTTT
CASSAPNEVELFF
>TRBJ1-1|NA|TRBV5-1|many
TGCGCCAGCAGCAAGGGCCTGAACACTGAAGCTTTCTTT
CASSKGLNTEAFF
>TRBJ2-1|NA|TRBV12-3/TRBV12-4|NA
TGTGCCAGCGGCCCCGCGGGGTACCCTAACAATGAGCAGTTCTTC
CASGPAGYPNNEQFF
>TRBJ2-2|TRBD2|TRBV12-3/TRBV12-4|many
TGTGCCAGCAGCCTAGCGGGGGGGAACACCGGGGAGCTGTTTTTT
CASSLAGGNTGELFF
>TRBJ1-4|NA|TRBV12-3/TRBV12-4|many
TGTGCCAGCAGTTTATCGGGAGTTGAAAAACTGTTTTTT
CASSLSGVEKLFF